The source of this TCR beta chain is a study of OX40 agonist ivuxolimab in advanced cancers. Study-wide background: Ivuxolimab, an antibody acting as an agonist of OX40 (CD134), was used to treat patients. Patients achieving partial responses numbered three: one hepatocellular carcinoma case and two cutaneous melanoma cases.

The data were produced by immunoSEQ multiplex PCR, yet TCRdb's version contains in-frame clones alone and is incomplete. This sample has roughly 97,000 clones; less than 90% occur once, and the top ten carry around 5.9%. Concerning this clone itself: Its antigen is still unknown.

Germline lookup yields CDR1 MNHNS and CDR2 SASEGT. This CDR3 contains 18 residues. With 4 bases clipped from V and 0 bases from J, the junction kept 11 bases outside the gene matches. Study results and caveats: Dose levels from 0.1 to 3.0 mg/kg saw CD4+ and CD8+ blood T cells expand clonally by week 6.

The investigators sampled blood at baseline, at cycle 4 day 1, and at cycle 7 day 1. The chain joins TRBV6-1 to TRBJ2-7; TRBD2 matches at 11 bases. This clonotype originated in an adult with an advanced solid tumor such as melanoma, head and neck, liver or kidney cancer. The sequencing used CD4+ or CD8+ T cells sorted from blood, collected in a trial of the OX40 agonist ivuxolimab. The CDR3 here is CASSGTTQTSGSSYEQYF. CDR3 DNA sequence: TGTGCCAGCAGTGGAACAACCCAAACTAGCGGGAGCTCCTACGAGCAGTACTTC.